The sequence of this T cell receptor (beta chain) was determined in a study of cytomegalovirus exposure and HLA in healthy donors. Findings and caveats of the study: Reported results showed that the classifier diagnosed cytomegalovirus status with high specificity and sensitivity. Associated with cytomegalovirus, according to the listing, were about 160 TCR beta chains. TCR clusters originating in the first cohort tended to co-occur in the 110 or so validation repertoires, according to a later analysis.

The CDR3 spans 16 residues. CDR1 SGHAT and CDR2 FQNNGV come from the germline V gene. Trimming removed 5 bases from V and 9 bases from J; junction bases left unmatched: 16. Method: immunoSEQ multiplex PCR; TCRdb's copy keeps in-frame clones and lacks some. This sample has around 180,000 clones, with about 82% found just once. Of note for this clone: What it binds is not known.

These donors were members of the approximately 120-subject validation cohort, a group separate from the approximately 670-subject first cohort. V usage is TRBV11-2 and J usage is TRBJ2-1; 7 bases are shared with TRBD2. Sample: PBMCs. This sequence was found in a woman between 18 and 29 years old in good health and CMV-seronegative. The CDR3 here is CASSPRTSGLISEQFF. The CDR3 nucleotides are TGTGCCAGCAGCCCCCGGACTAGTGGACTTATCTCTGAGCAGTTCTTC.